This T cell receptor beta chain stems from a study of T cell responses to AZD1222 COVID-19 vaccine. Sequencing used immunoSEQ multiplex PCR; TCRdb keeps in-frame clones, though not all of them. The table includes around 110,000 clones, about 90% detected once. CDR3 length: 13 amino acids. The V end was cut by 5 bases, the J end by 8 bases, with 15 bases between. This TCR came from an adult in good health. The sequences come from peripheral blood, collected on day 0 of AZD1222 vaccination. The chain uses TRBV12-3 or TRBV12-4 and TRBJ1-1; D possibly corresponds to TRBD1 (5 bases). Written as DNA, the CDR3 is TGTGCCAGCAGTGGGACTGGGAAGCTGGAAGCTTTCTTT. Its protein product is CASSGTGKLEAFF.